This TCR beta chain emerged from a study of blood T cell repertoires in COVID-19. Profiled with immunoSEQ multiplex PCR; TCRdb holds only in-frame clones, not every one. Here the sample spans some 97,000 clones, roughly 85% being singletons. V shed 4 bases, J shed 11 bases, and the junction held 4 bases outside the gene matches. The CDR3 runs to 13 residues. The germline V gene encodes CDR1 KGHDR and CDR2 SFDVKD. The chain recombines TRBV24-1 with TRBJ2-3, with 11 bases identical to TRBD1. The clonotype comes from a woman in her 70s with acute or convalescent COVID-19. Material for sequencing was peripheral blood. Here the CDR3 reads CATSDRDRGRQYF. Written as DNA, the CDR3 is TGTGCCACCAGTGACAGGGACAGGGGGAGGCAGTATTTT.